This T cell receptor beta chain emerged from a study of CD8 T cells in Susac syndrome. The RNA input was about 0.5 to 1 ug, and it was reverse transcribed with random hexamers. An immunoSEQ multiplex PCR amplified TCR beta CDR3 over 54 Vbeta and 13 Jbeta. Using its own MiXCR run on the immunoSEQ multiplex PCR reads, TCRdb lists one record per CDR3 protein. The sample lists over 80,000 distinct CDR3 sequences, about 93% occurring once. Trimming stripped 3 bases from V and 1 base from J, with 12 bases between. The germline V gene has CDR1 SEHNR and CDR2 FQNEAQ (reference sequence). The CDR3 loop spans 15 amino acids. Sequencing of TCR beta was carried out in blood CD8+ and CD4+ T cells.

Sequencing input: CD8+ T cells from PBMCs. The rearrangement joins TRBV7-9 to TRBJ2-5; D is perhaps TRBD2 (5 bases). This receptor was identified in a human donor in good health. DNA for the CDR3: TGTGCCAGCAGCTTGTCGGGGATCATCCAAGAGACCCAGTACTTC. The encoded protein is CASSLSGIIQETQYF.